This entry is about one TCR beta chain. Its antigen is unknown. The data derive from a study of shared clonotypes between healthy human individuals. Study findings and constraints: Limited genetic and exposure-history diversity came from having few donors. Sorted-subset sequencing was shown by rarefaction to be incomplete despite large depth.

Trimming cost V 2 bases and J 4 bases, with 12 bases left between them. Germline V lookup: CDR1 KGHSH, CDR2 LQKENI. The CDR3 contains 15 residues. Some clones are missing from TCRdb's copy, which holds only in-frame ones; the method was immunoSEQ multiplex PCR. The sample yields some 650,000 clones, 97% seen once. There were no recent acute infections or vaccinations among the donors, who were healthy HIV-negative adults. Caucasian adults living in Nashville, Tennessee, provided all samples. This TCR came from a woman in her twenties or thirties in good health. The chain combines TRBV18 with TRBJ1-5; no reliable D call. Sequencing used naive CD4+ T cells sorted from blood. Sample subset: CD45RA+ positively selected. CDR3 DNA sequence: TGTGCCAGCTCACCAATAGCACACGCGAATCAGCCCCAGCATTTT. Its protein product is CASSPIAHANQPQHF.